Listed below are T cell receptor beta chains from one sample, sequenced in a study of long-term antiretroviral therapy in people with HIV. Only in-frame clones appear in the TCRdb table, and some are missing; sequencing was by immunoSEQ multiplex PCR. The table records some 29,000 clones, around 78% of them present only once. This material consisted of unsorted PBMCs, taken 1.5 years before starting antiretroviral therapy. The receptors originated from a man aged 18-30 years with HIV. Each CDR3 is given with its conserved first and last residue. Each record gives: V gene, J gene, D gene, CDR3 length, clone size, CDR3 protein, CDR3 DNA. D genes are given only for firm matches. Size tells how often a clone was seen (once, few, many) or the class of an expanded clone, and some rows leave it out.

v_gene: TRBV5-6
j_gene: TRBJ2-7
d_gene: .
len: 13
abundance: few
CDR3aa: CASSLGDGYEQYF
CDR3nt: TGTGCCAGCAGCTTGGGAGACGGCTACGAGCAGTACTTC

v_gene: TRBV5-6
j_gene: TRBJ1-6
d_gene: TRBD1
len: 18
abundance: .
CDR3aa: CASSSPKFRQGRNSPLHF
CDR3nt: TGTGCCAGCAGCTCGCCCAAATTCCGACAGGGCCGTAATTCACCCCTCCACTTT

v_gene: TRBV25-1
j_gene: TRBJ1-2
d_gene: .
len: 12
abundance: once
CDR3aa: CASTRGSVGYTF
CDR3nt: TGTGCCAGCACCCGGGGATCGGTCGGCTACACCTTC

v_gene: TRBV18
j_gene: TRBJ1-3
d_gene: TRBD1
len: 16
abundance: .
CDR3aa: CASSPRDRGLGNTIYF
CDR3nt: TGTGCCAGCTCACCCCGGGACAGGGGATTAGGAAACACCATATATTTT

v_gene: TRBV7-2
j_gene: TRBJ2-5
d_gene: .
len: 16
abundance: .
CDR3aa: CASSAHERTLQETQYF
CDR3nt: TGTGCCAGCAGCGCCCATGAGCGGACCCTCCAAGAGACCCAGTACTTC

v_gene: TRBV13
j_gene: TRBJ1-6
d_gene: TRBD1
len: 16
abundance: .
CDR3aa: CASSLGGQGLGSPLHF
CDR3nt: TGTGCCAGCAGCTTGGGGGGACAGGGCCTTGGGTCACCCCTCCACTTT

v_gene: TRBV29-1
j_gene: TRBJ1-1
d_gene: .
len: 13
abundance: .
CDR3aa: CSVDRAENTEAFF
CDR3nt: TGCAGCGTTGATAGGGCGGAGAACACTGAAGCTTTCTTT

v_gene: TRBV19
j_gene: TRBJ2-2
d_gene: TRBD2
len: 16
abundance: .
CDR3aa: CASSMLAGARAGELFF
CDR3nt: TGTGCCAGTAGTATGTTAGCGGGAGCCCGCGCCGGGGAGCTGTTTTTT

v_gene: TRBV30
j_gene: TRBJ1-1
d_gene: .
len: 12
abundance: large
CDR3aa: CAYGVGFTEAFF
CDR3nt: TGTGCCTACGGGGTTGGGTTTACTGAAGCTTTCTTT

v_gene: TRBV11-3
j_gene: TRBJ2-5
d_gene: TRBD2
len: 16
abundance: once
CDR3aa: CASSLDGAGGQETQYF
CDR3nt: TGTGCCAGCAGCTTAGATGGAGCGGGAGGGCAAGAGACCCAGTACTTC

v_gene: TRBV7-9
j_gene: TRBJ2-3
d_gene: TRBD1
len: 16
abundance: .
CDR3aa: CASSLETGSHTDTQYF
CDR3nt: TGTGCCAGCAGCTTAGAGACAGGGAGCCACACAGATACGCAGTATTTT

v_gene: TRBV4-3
j_gene: TRBJ2-2
d_gene: .
len: 18
abundance: .
CDR3aa: CASSQVIGAELNTGELFF
CDR3nt: TGCGCCAGCAGCCAAGTTATTGGGGCAGAACTAAACACCGGGGAGCTGTTTTTT

v_gene: TRBV28
j_gene: TRBJ1-4
d_gene: .
len: 16
abundance: few
CDR3aa: CASSPSGGGSFEKLFF
CDR3nt: TGTGCCAGCAGCCCCTCTGGGGGGGGGTCATTTGAAAAACTGTTTTTT

v_gene: TRBV19
j_gene: TRBJ2-7
d_gene: TRBD1
len: 14
abundance: .
CDR3aa: CASSSGTGGGEQYF
CDR3nt: TGTGCCAGTAGTTCCGGGACAGGGGGGGGAGAGCAGTACTTC